These T cell receptor beta chains were read from a single sample in a study of identical twins. TCRdb re-called the 5' RACE reads with MiXCR, one entry per CDR3 protein. Seen here are a few hundred thousand distinct CDR3 sequences, under 8.5% observed once, and the top ten hold roughly 14%. This same sample was also part of a study on T cells expressing NK-cell markers.

Specimen: CD8+ T cells sorted from blood. All receptors come from a woman aged 18-29 years in good health. Both conserved end residues are part of each CDR3. The order of the fields is V gene, clone size, D gene, J gene, CDR3 protein, CDR3 DNA. D genes are given only for firm matches. Clone size is stated in some rows and not others, as once, few, many or a class when expanded.

TRBV12-3/TRBV12-4,few,TRBD2,TRBJ2-7,CASSLHVRTSGSYEQYF,TGTGCCAGCAGTCTCCACGTTCGGACTAGCGGGAGCTACGAGCAGTACTTC
TRBV29-1,-,-,TRBJ2-1,CSVELPSGPYNEQFF,TGCAGCGTTGAACTTCCTTCTGGCCCCTACAATGAGCAGTTCTTC
TRBV2,many,TRBD1,TRBJ2-3,CASRRTGGRSTDTQYF,TGTGCCAGCAGAAGGACAGGGGGCCGCAGCACAGATACGCAGTATTTT
TRBV5-1,many,-,TRBJ2-1,CASSLAGGYEQFF,TGCGCCAGCAGCTTGGCCGGGGGATATGAGCAGTTCTTC
TRBV10-2,few,-,TRBJ1-1,CASSEKMGSNTEAFF,TGCGCCAGCAGTGAAAAGATGGGCTCGAACACTGAAGCTTTCTTT
TRBV7-2,-,TRBD1,TRBJ2-3,CASSFGTGGRDTQYF,TGTGCCAGCTCCTTTGGGACAGGGGGGCGGGATACGCAGTATTTT
TRBV2,many,TRBD1,TRBJ1-4,CASSVGQGYEKLFF,TGTGCCAGCAGTGTGGGACAGGGGTATGAAAAACTGTTTTTT
TRBV9,-,-,TRBJ1-1,CASSPKDRNTEAFF,TGTGCCAGCAGCCCAAAGGACAGGAACACTGAAGCTTTCTTT
TRBV15,-,-,TRBJ2-5,CATSRADGYRETQYF,TGTGCCACCAGCAGAGCCGACGGGTATCGAGAGACCCAGTACTTC
TRBV6-6,few,-,TRBJ1-5,CASSLPSNQPQHF,TGTGCCAGCAGTCTCCCCAGCAATCAGCCCCAGCATTTT
TRBV7-6,few,-,TRBJ2-3,CASSLGDLDTQYF,TGTGCCAGCAGCTTGGGGGACCTGGATACGCAGTATTTT
TRBV19,-,-,TRBJ2-7,CASSISPRIYEQYF,TGTGCCAGTAGTATCTCTCCGCGTATCTACGAGCAGTACTTC
TRBV5-3,few,-,TRBJ2-1,CARSPQDAEQFF,TGTGCCAGAAGCCCGCAAGACGCCGAGCAGTTCTTC
TRBV12-3/TRBV12-4,-,-,TRBJ2-1,CASRFAGINEQFF,TGTGCCAGCAGATTCGCGGGGATTAATGAGCAGTTCTTC
TRBV4-1,many,TRBD2,TRBJ2-7,CASSQGSLASGSYEQYF,TGCGCCAGCAGCCAAGGTTCTCTGGCTAGCGGGAGTTACGAGCAGTACTTC
TRBV20-1,many,-,TRBJ2-3,CSARDRAGRATTDTQYF,TGCAGTGCTAGAGATCGGGCAGGGCGAGCTACCACAGATACGCAGTATTTT